This record looks at one T cell receptor (beta chain) sequence and its context. Antigen specificity is unknown. The sample belongs to a study of T cells in localized non-small cell lung cancer. Study-wide findings and caveats: For the top 100 tumor clones, a median around 55 also appeared in adjacent lung.

The CDR3 loop spans 14 amino acids. Germline V CDR1 and CDR2: MNHEY, SVGAGI. The V gene lost 3 bases and the J gene lost 7 bases, with 10 bases spanning the gap. The data were produced by immunoSEQ multiplex PCR, yet TCRdb's version contains in-frame clones alone and is incomplete. The table includes around 45,000 clones, 86% detected once. The chain carries TRBV6-5 and TRBJ1-6, with D tentatively TRBD1 (5 bases). The receptor comes from a man aged 40-75 years with stage II lung adenocarcinoma. The sequenced sample was PBMCs, obtained before any cancer treatment. In DNA, the CDR3 is TGTGCCAGCAGTTATAAGGGGCGAAATTCACCCCTCCACTTT. Translated: CASSYKGRNSPLHF.